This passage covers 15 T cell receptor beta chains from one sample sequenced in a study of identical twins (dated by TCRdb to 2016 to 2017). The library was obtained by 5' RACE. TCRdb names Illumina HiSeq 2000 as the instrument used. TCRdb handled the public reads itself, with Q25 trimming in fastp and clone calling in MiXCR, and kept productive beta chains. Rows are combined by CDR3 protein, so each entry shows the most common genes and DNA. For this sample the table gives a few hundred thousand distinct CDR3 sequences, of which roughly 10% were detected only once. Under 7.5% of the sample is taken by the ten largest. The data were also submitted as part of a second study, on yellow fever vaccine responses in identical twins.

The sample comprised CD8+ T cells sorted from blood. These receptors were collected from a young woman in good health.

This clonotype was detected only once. CDR3 DNA: TGTGCCAGCACCGTAGCGGGGGAGTCCACAGATACGCAGTATTTT. This gives the protein CASTVAGESTDTQYF. The gene calls are TRBV7-6 and TRBJ2-3, with 9 bases identical to TRBD2. CDR1 is SGHVS and CDR2 is FNYEAQ in the germline V gene. CDR3 size: 15 residues. Trimming took 7 bases from V and 2 from J; bases not matched to a gene: 7.

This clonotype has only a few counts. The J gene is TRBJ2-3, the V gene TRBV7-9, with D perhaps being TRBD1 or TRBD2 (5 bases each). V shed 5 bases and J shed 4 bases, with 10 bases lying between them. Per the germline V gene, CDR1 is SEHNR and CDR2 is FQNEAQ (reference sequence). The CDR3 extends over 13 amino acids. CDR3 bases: TGTGCCAGCAGCCCAGAGGGGTCAGATACGCAGTATTTT. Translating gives CASSPEGSDTQYF. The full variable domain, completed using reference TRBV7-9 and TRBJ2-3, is DTGVSQNPRHKITKRGQNVTFRCDPISEHNRLYWYRQTLGQGPEFLTYFQNEAQLEKSRLLSDRFSAERPKGSFSTLEIQRTEQGDSAMYLCASSPEGSDTQYFGPGTRLTVL.

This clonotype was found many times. CDR3 coding DNA: TGCGCCAGTTCGGGACTAGCGGGCTACAATGAGCAGTTCTTC. It translates to CASSGLAGYNEQFF. J is TRBJ2-1 and V is TRBV10-2, with 12 bases aligning to TRBD2. The length of the CDR3 is 14 residues. The germline V gene encodes CDR1 WSHSY and CDR2 SAAADI. Trimming removed 9 bases from V and 3 bases from J; junction bases left unmatched: 3.

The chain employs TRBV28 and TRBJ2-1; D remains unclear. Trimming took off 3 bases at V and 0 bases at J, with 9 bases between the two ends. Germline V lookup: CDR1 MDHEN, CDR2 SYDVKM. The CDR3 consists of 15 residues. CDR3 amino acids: CASSLGVSSYNEQFF. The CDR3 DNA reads TGTGCCAGCAGTTTGGGCGTTAGCTCCTACAATGAGCAGTTCTTC.

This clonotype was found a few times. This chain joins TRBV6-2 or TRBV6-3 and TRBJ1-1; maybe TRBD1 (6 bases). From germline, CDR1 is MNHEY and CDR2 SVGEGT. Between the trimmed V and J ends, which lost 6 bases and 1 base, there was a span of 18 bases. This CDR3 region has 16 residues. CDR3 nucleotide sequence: TGTGCCAGCAGCACCCCCGGCAGGGGACCGAACACTGAAGCTTTCTTT. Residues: CASSTPGRGPNTEAFF.

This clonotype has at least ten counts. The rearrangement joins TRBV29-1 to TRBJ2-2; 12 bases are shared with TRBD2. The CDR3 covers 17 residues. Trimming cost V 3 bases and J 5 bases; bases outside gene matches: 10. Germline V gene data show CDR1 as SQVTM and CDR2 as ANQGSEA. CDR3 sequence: CSVDSGLAGPGTGELFF. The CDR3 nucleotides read TGCAGCGTTGATAGTGGACTAGCGGGACCCGGGACCGGGGAGCTGTTTTTT.

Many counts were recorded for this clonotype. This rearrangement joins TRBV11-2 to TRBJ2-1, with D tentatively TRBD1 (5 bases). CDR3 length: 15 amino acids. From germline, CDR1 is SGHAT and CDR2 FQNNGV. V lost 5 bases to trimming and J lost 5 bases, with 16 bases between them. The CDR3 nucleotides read TGTGCCAGCAGCCCCTCTAGGGGCTCACACAATGAGCAGTTCTTC. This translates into CASSPSRGSHNEQFF.

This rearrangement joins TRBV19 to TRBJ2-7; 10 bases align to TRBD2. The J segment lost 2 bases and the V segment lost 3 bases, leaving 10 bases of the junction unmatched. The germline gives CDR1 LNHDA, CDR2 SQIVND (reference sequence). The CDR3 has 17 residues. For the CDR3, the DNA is TGTGCCAGTAGTATTGGGACTAGCGACGAGGTTCCCTACGAGCAGTACTTC. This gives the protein CASSIGTSDEVPYEQYF.

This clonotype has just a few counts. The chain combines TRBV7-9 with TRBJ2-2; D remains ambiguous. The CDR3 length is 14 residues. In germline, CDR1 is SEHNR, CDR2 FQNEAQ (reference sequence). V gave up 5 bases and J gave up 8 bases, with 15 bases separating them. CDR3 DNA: TGTGCCAGCAGCCCTGGACCCATTCTGGGGGAGCTGTTTTTT. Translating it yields CASSPGPILGELFF.

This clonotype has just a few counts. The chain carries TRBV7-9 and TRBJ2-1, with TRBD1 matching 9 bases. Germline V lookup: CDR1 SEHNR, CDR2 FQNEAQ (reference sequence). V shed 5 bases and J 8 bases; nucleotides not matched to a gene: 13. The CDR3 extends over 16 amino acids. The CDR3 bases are TGTGCCAGCAGCCATACCCCGGGACAGGGTATCGATGAGCAGTTCTTC. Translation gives CASSHTPGQGIDEQFF.

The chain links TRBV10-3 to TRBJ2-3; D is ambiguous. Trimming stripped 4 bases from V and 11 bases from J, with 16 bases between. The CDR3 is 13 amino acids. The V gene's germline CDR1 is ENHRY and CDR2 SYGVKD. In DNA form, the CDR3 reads TGTGCCATCAGTGTACCCGGAGAGATTGGGCAGTATTTT. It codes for CAISVPGEIGQYF.

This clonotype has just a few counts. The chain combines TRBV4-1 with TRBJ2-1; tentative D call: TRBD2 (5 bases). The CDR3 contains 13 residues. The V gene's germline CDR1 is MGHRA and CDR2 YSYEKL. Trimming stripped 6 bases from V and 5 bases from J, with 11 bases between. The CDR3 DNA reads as TGCGCCAGCAGTACAACTAGGGACAATGAGCAGTTCTTC. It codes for CASSTTRDNEQFF.

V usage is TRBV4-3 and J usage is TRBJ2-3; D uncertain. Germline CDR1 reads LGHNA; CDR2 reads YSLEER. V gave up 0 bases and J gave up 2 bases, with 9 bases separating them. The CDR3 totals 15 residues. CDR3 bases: TGCGCCAGCAGCCAAGATAACGAGCCCACAGATACGCAGTATTTT. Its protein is CASSQDNEPTDTQYF.

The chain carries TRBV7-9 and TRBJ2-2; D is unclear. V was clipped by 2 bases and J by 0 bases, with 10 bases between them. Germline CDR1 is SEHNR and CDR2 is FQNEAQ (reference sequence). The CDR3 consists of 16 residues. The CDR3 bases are TGTGCCAGCAGCTTATTTGAGCTCGCGAACACCGGGGAGCTGTTTTTT. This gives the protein CASSLFELANTGELFF.

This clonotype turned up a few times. In DNA, the CDR3 is TGTGCCAGCAGCCACATTCTAGCGGCCCAAGAGACCCAGTACTTC. Encoded protein: CASSHILAAQETQYF. This chain links TRBV12-3 or TRBV12-4 with TRBJ2-5; 7 bases agree with TRBD2. CDR3 size: 15 residues. Trimming at V came to 6 bases and at J to 1 base, leaving 8 bases not matched to a gene.